Each of the 13 T cell receptor beta chains below was sequenced from the same sample in a study of T cell responses to AZD1222 COVID-19 vaccine. TCRdb's copy holds only in-frame clones and misses some; the assay was immunoSEQ multiplex PCR. Of approximately 150,000 clones in the sample, approximately 90% were seen once. The sequencing here drew on peripheral blood, taken on day 0 of AZD1222 vaccination. Every receptor here comes from an adult in good health.

This chain uses TRBV11-1 with TRBJ1-2, with TRBD1 as a possible D gene (6 bases). Germline V gene sequence: CDR1 SGHAT, CDR2 FQDESV (reference sequence). The CDR3 has 14 amino acids. V lost 5 bases and J lost 4, with 14 bases in between. CDR3 region: CASSLRLDSYGYTF. CDR3 sequence (DNA): TGTGCCAGCAGCCTCCGCTTGGACAGCTATGGCTACACCTTC.

The V gene is TRBV24-1, the J gene TRBJ2-1, with TRBD1 matching 12 bases. V dropped 4 bases and J dropped 9; count of bases not matched to a gene: 9. CDR1 is KGHDR, CDR2 SFDVKD, per germline. This CDR3 has 16 amino acids. Written as DNA, the CDR3 is TGTGCCACCAGTGAGGGGGGGACAGGGGGCATGGGTGAGCAGTTCTTC. It encodes CATSEGGTGGMGEQFF.

The rearrangement links TRBV29-1 to TRBJ2-7; D perhaps matches TRBD1 (6 bases). The ends were cut back, 4 bases at V and 5 bases at J, with 12 bases in the middle. This CDR3 region has 12 residues. Germline V gene lookup returns CDR1 SQVTM and CDR2 ANQGSEA. As DNA, the CDR3 is TGCAGCGTTGCGCAGGGGTTCGACGAGCAGTACTTC. Protein sequence: CSVAQGFDEQYF.

The rearrangement links TRBV18 to TRBJ2-1, with a weak D call TRBD1 (5 bases). Trimming removed 0 bases at V and 5 bases at J, with 14 bases between. The CDR3 length is 16 residues. Germline V gives CDR1 KGHSH, CDR2 LQKENI. CDR3 DNA sequence: TGTGCCAGCTCACCACCGTTGCCGGACAAAAACAATGAGCAGTTCTTC. Amino acid sequence: CASSPPLPDKNNEQFF.

The chain joins TRBV28 to TRBJ2-3; 11 nucleotides agree with TRBD1. J lost 5 bases, V lost 3 bases, and 10 bases had no gene match. The V gene's germline CDR1 is MDHEN and CDR2 SYDVKM. CDR3 length: 17 residues. CDR3 DNA sequence: TGTGCCAGCAGTTTCACACCAGGACAGGGGGCTAGAGATACGCAGTATTTT. It is translated as CASSFTPGQGARDTQYF.

The rearrangement links TRBV9 to TRBJ2-3, with D possibly matching TRBD2 (5 bases). There are 19 residues in the CDR3. Per the germline V gene, CDR1 is SGDLS and CDR2 is YYNGEE. Trimming pared 0 bases from V and 1 base from J, leaving 21 bases between. CDR3 in DNA: TGTGCCAGCAGCGTAGAAGCGTGGACGCCCGGAGGAGGCACAGATACGCAGTATTTT. It translates to CASSVEAWTPGGGTDTQYF.

The rearrangement joins TRBV28 to TRBJ1-2; no firm D call. Germline CDR1 and CDR2: MDHEN and SYDVKM. V was pared by 6 bases and J by 6 bases, with 17 bases between. CDR3 size: 14 residues. The CDR3 DNA is TGTGCCAGCAGACAACCTGGTCCCGAACATGGCTACACCTTC. Protein: CASRQPGPEHGYTF.

This chain uses TRBV6-5 with TRBJ2-7, with 7 bases identical to TRBD2. Trimming at V came to 4 bases and at J to 4 bases, leaving 10 bases not matched to a gene. The CDR3 is made up of 15 amino acids. Per the germline V gene, CDR1 is MNHEY and CDR2 is SVGAGI. CDR3 bases: TGTGCCAGCAGTTCCCCAGGACTAGGGATTTACGAGCAGTACTTC. Translating it yields CASSSPGLGIYEQYF.

This chain connects TRBV9 to TRBJ2-7; 7 bases agree with TRBD1. The CDR3 contains 14 residues. Trimming removed 0 bases from V and 6 bases from J; junction bases left unmatched: 6. CDR1 is SGDLS, CDR2 YYNGEE, per germline. Here the CDR3 reads CASSVDTGVREQYF. Written as DNA, the CDR3 is TGTGCCAGCAGCGTAGATACAGGGGTCCGCGAGCAGTACTTC.

The J gene is TRBJ1-1, the V gene TRBV12-3 or TRBV12-4, with unresolved D. Trimming pared 6 bases from V and 5 bases from J, leaving 10 bases between. The CDR3 consists of 12 residues. This CDR3 is CASRTRWTEAFF. CDR3 bases: TGTGCCAGCAGAACCCGATGGACTGAAGCTTTCTTT.

The rearrangement joins TRBV3-1 (or the pseudogene TRBV3-2) to TRBJ2-7; D possibly corresponds to TRBD1 (6 bases). V was cut by 1 base and J by 0 bases, with 16 bases left in between. The length of the CDR3 is 17 residues. Looked up from germline, CDR1 is LGHDT and CDR2 is YNNKEL (reference sequence). The CDR3 DNA sequence: TGTGCCAGCAGCCAAGTTTTGGGCAGGGGTGCCTCCTACGAGCAGTACTTC. It translates to CASSQVLGRGASYEQYF.

The chain uses TRBV5-1 and TRBJ2-5; D gene unclear. Germline V gives CDR1 SGHRS, CDR2 YFSETQ. The ends were cut back, 0 bases at V and 0 bases at J, with 3 bases in the middle. The CDR3 loop spans 13 amino acids. Here the CDR3 DNA reads TGCGCCAGCAGCTTGGGTAACCAAGAGACCCAGTACTTC. It codes for CASSLGNQETQYF.

This chain links TRBV11-2 with TRBJ2-1, with TRBD2 as a possible D gene (6 bases). Germline CDR1 and CDR2: SGHAT and FQNNGV. This CDR3 spans 15 amino acids. V was pared by 3 bases and J by 6 bases, with 15 bases between. For the CDR3, the DNA is TGTGCCAGCAGCTTGCTTGTAGGAGGGTCCAATGAGCAGTTCTTC. It is translated as CASSLLVGGSNEQFF.